The clone carrying this T cell receptor beta chain was observed a handful of times. Its antigen remains unidentified. This sample is part of a study of cytomegalovirus exposure and HLA in healthy donors. Study outcomes and limitations: Confirmation was obtained in vitro that a few CMV-associated chains are specific for CMV antigens.

It was the approximately 130-subject validation cohort, separate from the 666-subject first cohort, to which the donors belonged. CDR1 ENHRY and CDR2 SYGVKD come from the germline V gene. Losses at the gene ends were 3 bases for V and 5 bases for J; bases not matched to a gene: 0. This CDR3 comprises 12 residues. The repertoire was sequenced with immunoSEQ multiplex PCR; TCRdb's copy has only in-frame clones and lacks some. The data contain approximately 170,000 clones, just under 85% of them singletons. The receptor's source is a young man in good health and CMV-seropositive. V usage is TRBV10-3 and J usage is TRBJ1-1; 7 positions match TRBD1. Sample: PBMCs. The CDR3 loop is CAISDRGTEAFF. In nucleotides, the CDR3 is TGTGCCATCAGTGACAGGGGGACTGAAGCTTTCTTT.